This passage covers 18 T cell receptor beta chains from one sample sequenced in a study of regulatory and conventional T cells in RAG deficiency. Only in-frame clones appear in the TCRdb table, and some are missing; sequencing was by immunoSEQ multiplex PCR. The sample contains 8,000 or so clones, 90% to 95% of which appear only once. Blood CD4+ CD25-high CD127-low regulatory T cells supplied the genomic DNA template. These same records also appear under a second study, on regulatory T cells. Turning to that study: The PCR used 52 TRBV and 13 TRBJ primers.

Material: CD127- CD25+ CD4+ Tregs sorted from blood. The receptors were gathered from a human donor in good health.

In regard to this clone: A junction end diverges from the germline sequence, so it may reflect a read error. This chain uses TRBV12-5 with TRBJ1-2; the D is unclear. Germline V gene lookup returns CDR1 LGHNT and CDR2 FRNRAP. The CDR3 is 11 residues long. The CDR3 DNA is TGTGCTAGTGGTTTGGCGACTCGAAATAACTTC. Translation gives CASGLATRNNF. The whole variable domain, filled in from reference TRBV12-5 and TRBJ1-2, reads DARVTQTPRHKVTEMGQEVTMRCQPILGHNTVFWYRQTMMQGLELLAYFRNRAPLDDSGMPKDRFSAEMPDATLATLKIQPSEPRDSAVYFCASGLATRNNFGSGTRLTVV.

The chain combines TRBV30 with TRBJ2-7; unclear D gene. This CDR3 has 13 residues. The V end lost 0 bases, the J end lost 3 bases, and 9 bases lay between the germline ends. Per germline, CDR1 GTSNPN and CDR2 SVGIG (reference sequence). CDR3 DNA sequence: TGTGCCTGGAGTGTAGTACAGCTCTACGAGCAGTACTTC. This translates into CAWSVVQLYEQYF.

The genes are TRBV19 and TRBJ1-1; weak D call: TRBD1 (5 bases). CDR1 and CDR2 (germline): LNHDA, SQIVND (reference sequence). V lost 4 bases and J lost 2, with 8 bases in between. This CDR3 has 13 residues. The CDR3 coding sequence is TGTGCCAGTAGTACAGGGAAAAACACTGAAGCTTTCTTT. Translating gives CASSTGKNTEAFF.

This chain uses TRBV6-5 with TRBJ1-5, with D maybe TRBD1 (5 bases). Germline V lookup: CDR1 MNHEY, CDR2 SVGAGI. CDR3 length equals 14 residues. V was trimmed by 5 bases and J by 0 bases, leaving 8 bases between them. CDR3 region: CASSQGLSNQPQHF. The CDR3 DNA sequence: TGTGCCAGCAGTCAGGGTCTTAGCAATCAGCCCCAGCATTTT.

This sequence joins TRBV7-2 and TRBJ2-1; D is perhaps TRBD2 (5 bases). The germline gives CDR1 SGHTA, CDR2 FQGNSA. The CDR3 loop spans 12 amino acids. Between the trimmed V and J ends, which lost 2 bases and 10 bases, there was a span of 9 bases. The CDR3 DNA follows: TGTGCCAGCAGCTTATTCGGCGGGGAGCAGTTCTTC. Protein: CASSLFGGEQFF.

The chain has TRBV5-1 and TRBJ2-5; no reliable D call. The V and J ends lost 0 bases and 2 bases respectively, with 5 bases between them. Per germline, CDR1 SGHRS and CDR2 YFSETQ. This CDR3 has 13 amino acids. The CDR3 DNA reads TGCGCCAGCAGCTTGGAGCCTCAAGAGACCCAGTACTTC. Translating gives CASSLEPQETQYF.

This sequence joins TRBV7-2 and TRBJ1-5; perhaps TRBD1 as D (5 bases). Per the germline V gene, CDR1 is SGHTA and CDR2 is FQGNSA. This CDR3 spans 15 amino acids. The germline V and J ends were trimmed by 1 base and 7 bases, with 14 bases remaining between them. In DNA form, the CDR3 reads TGTGCCAGCAGCTTAGAGCAGGGCCCAGGGCAGCCCCAGCATTTT. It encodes CASSLEQGPGQPQHF.

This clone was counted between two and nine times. This chain's CDR3 is CASSLRGPPYEQYF. DNA of the CDR3: TGTGCCAGCAGTTTGCGGGGCCCCCCCTACGAGCAGTACTTC. This chain joins TRBV6-6 and TRBJ2-7, with D possibly being TRBD2 (6 bases). Germline assignment: CDR1 MNHNY and CDR2 SVGAGI (reference sequence). The CDR3 consists of 14 residues. V was clipped by 4 bases and J by 2 bases, with 12 bases between them.

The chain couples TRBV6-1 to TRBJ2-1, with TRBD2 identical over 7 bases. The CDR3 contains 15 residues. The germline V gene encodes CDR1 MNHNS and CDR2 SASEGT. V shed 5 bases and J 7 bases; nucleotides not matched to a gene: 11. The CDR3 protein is CASSTAGIQANEQFF. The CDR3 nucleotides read TGTGCCAGCAGTACAGCGGGGATTCAAGCAAATGAGCAGTTCTTC.

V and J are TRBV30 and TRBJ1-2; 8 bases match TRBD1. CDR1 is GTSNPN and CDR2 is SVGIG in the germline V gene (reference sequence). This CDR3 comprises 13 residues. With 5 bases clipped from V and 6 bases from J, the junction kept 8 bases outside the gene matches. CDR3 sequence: CAWGAGGTHGYTF. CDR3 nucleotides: TGTGCCTGGGGGGCAGGGGGCACTCATGGCTACACCTTC.

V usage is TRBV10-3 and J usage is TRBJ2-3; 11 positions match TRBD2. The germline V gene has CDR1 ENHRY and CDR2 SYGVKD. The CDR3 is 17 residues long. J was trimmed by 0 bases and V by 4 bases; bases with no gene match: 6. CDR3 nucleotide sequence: TGTGCCATCAGTGGTAGCGGGGGGGCGTATAGCACAGATACGCAGTATTTT. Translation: CAISGSGGAYSTDTQYF.

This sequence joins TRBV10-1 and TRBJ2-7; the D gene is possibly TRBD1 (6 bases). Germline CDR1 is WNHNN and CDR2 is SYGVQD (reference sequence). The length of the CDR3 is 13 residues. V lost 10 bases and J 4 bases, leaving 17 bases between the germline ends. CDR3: CATKEGVTYEQYF. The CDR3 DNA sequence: TGCGCCACCAAAGAGGGGGTAACTTACGAGCAGTACTTC.

Written as DNA, the CDR3 is TGTGCCAGCAAACAGAAAGAGACCCAGTACTTC. It yields the protein CASKQKETQYF. This chain links TRBV2 with TRBJ2-5; D unresolved. Germline loops: CDR1 SNHLY, CDR2 FYNNEI. This CDR3 spans 11 amino acids. V shed 7 bases and J shed 3 bases, with 6 bases lying between them.

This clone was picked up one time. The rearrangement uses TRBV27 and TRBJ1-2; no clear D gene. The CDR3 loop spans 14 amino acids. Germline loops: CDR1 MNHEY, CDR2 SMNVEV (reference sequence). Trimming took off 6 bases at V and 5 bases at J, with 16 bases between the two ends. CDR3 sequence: CASSPSGRIYGYTF. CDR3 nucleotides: TGTGCCAGCAGCCCAAGCGGACGGATTTATGGCTACACCTTC.

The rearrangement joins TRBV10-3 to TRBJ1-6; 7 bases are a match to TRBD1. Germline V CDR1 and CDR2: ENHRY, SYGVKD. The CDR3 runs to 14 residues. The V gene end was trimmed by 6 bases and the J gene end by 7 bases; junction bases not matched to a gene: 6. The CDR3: CAISLRDRNSPLHF. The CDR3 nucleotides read TGTGCCATCAGCTTGAGGGACAGAAATTCACCCCTCCACTTT.

The CDR3 nucleotides read TGTGCCAGCAGCCCATATCTAGGACTAGCGGGGTCGCGGAGCACAGATACGCAGTATTTT. Residues: CASSPYLGLAGSRSTDTQYF. The chain carries TRBV7-8 and TRBJ2-3, with 12 bases identical to TRBD2. Looked up from germline, CDR1 is SGHVS and CDR2 is FQNEAQ. The ends lost 5 bases at V and 0 bases at J; junction bases unmatched: 15. There are 20 residues in the CDR3. The full variable domain, completed using reference TRBV7-8 and TRBJ2-3, is GAGVSQSPRYKVAKRGQDVALRCDPISGHVSLFWYQQALGQGPEFLTYFQNEAQLDKSGLPSDRFFAERPEGSVSTLKIQRTQQEDSAVYLCASSPYLGLAGSRSTDTQYFGPGTRLTVL.

CDR3 loop: CASSSSGGGSSYEQYF. CDR3 nucleotides: TGTGCCAGCAGTAGTAGCGGGGGGGGTAGCTCCTACGAGCAGTACTTC. The V call is TRBV7-2, the J call TRBJ2-7, with 11 bases that match TRBD2. The germline V gene has CDR1 SGHTA and CDR2 FQGNSA. The CDR3 loop spans 16 amino acids. V lost 6 bases to trimming and J lost 0 bases; unmatched junction nucleotides: 7.

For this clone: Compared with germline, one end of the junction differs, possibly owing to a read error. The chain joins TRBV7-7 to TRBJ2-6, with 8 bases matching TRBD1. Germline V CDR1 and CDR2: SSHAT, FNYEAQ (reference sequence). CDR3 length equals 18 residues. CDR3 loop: CASSHLPGQGSGANVLTF. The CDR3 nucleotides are TGTGCTAGCAGCCATTTACCAGGACAGGGCTCTGGGGCCAACGTCCTGACTTTC.